Sequencing of this T cell receptor beta chain was carried out in a study of blood T cell repertoires in COVID-19 (dated by TCRdb to between 2020 and 2021). Study-wide context: Samples covering the acute and convalescent phases of COVID-19 were provided by collaborators in the United States, Italy and Spain. The samples were drawn from the first 160 participants of the ongoing ImmuneRACE study and from some 1,300 subjects provided by 6 global collaborators. A freely available public database, intended as a resource for researchers studying the immune response to SARS-CoV-2, is where the repertoires were released. A de-identified subject ID, COVID-19 status, age in years and sex were almost always included in the sample metadata. The dataset comprised deeply sampled blood TCRbeta repertoires from subjects exposed to, actively infected with, or recovered from COVID-19. The material from the prospective study consisted of cDNA or gDNA derived from T cells, B-cell-depleted T cells, or PBMCs. Where available, HLA class I and class II types were obtained from metadata supplied by the sample provider rather than from assay-based typing.

On this clone itself: Its antigen has not been determined. No base quality values were provided; no much bigger clone lies one nucleotide off.

Measured from the cysteine to the phenylalanine, the CDR3 is 15 residues long. Only the CDR3 DNA stays, 45 bases, in frame from base 1. V is shortened by 0 bases, J by 6 bases, and the region joining them spans 14 bases. CDR1 and CDR2 (MNHNY, SVGAGI) derive from the germline V gene (reference sequence). Each collaborating institution followed its own protocols to collect whole blood in K2EDTA tubes. For TCRbeta analysis, collaborators shipped samples as frozen whole blood, isolated PBMCs, or DNA extracted from either of those sample types. The immunoSEQ Assay, a bias-controlled multiplex PCR, was used to amplify TCRbeta CDR3 regions from genomic DNA. Turning to the authors' computational methods: Within the assay, amplification of reference gene primers was used to estimate how many nucleated cells each sample contained. To quantify the absolute abundance of each unique TCRbeta CDR3 rearrangement, sequence reads were collapsed and filtered. For each sample, productive Simpson clonality was calculated as the square root of Simpson's diversity index across productive rearrangements. TCRdb re-hosts the immuneACCESS table, in-frame sequences only. Its copies lack some clones; in the studies checked, an unresolved V gene accounts for under half of them, and the cause for the rest is not known. The V and J calls and clone size are taken from that table; D and trimming were inferred from the DNA. The sample data list a few hundred thousand clones, and 81% of these were observed just once. The ten top clones hold under 1.2% of the sample.

General findings and caveats noted by the study authors: Clinical and demographic metadata were provided uncurated, with the amount varying by source and participant.

The receptor was isolated from a human donor with acute or convalescent COVID-19. The donor label of this sample is uncertain. The chain is made from TRBV6-6 and TRBJ1-1; no confident D gene assignment can be made. The sample taken for sequencing was peripheral blood. The CDR3 here reads CASSYSVGKSSEAFF. The sequenced DNA: TGTGCCAGCAGTTACTCGGTCGGGAAATCCTCTGAAGCTTTCTTT.